This T cell receptor (beta chain) originates from a study of blood T cell repertoires in COVID-19. Study information: Acute and convalescent COVID-19 samples came from the United States, Italy and Spain.

This clone has more than one count but fewer than ten. Under the authors' procedure: Researchers report that nucleated cell counts were estimated from reference gene primer amplification. Produced via immunoSEQ multiplex PCR; TCRdb's table is partial and in-frame only. V, J and clone size reflect that table, while D and trimming were determined from the DNA. Counted here are about 120,000 clones, approximately 86% occurring once; the ten biggest clones make up 3.5% to 5.5%. CDR1 and CDR2 from the germline V gene are PRHDT and FYEKMQ (reference sequence). The V gene end was trimmed by 3 bases and the J gene end by 4 bases; junction bases not matched to a gene: 11. The CDR3 covers 17 residues.

The specimen sequenced was peripheral blood. This sequence originates from a man in his forties with acute or convalescent COVID-19. V gene TRBV13 combines with J gene TRBJ2-2; TRBD2 matches 7 bases. The CDR3 bases are TGTGCCAGCAGCTTTACGGGGCTAGCGGCGGGCACCGGGGAGCTGTTTTTT. Its translation: CASSFTGLAAGTGELFF.